Here is one T cell receptor (beta chain) with its context. At least ten counts were recorded for this clonotype. The clone's antigen remains unknown. The record has no base qualities; no much larger clone is one base away. The time point tag for this specimen amounts to: blood at routine non-recurrence follow-up after resection. TCR sequencing used whole RNA extracted from tumor and nontumor lung tissue, or from cryopreserved PBMC samples, without cell sorting. Only patients with enough RNA available from two or more tumor regions were chosen for TCR sequencing. The data were obtained in a study of spatial heterogeneity in lung cancer (dated by TCRdb to between 2018 and 2021). Context from the whole study: Donors were 70 or so patients with early-stage, untreated non-small cell lung cancer from the lung TRACERx cohort. Beta-chain transcripts were consistently detected in greater numbers than alpha-chain transcripts, which likely reflected higher beta-chain transcript abundance. TCR alpha and beta repertoires were quantitatively compared across multiple tumor regions, matched nontumor lung and blood in non-small cell lung cancer. In the raw uncorrected reads, each unique combination of TCR and UMI appeared on average more than ten times. Follow-up PBMC samples were sequenced whenever available, and the median time to follow-up was roughly 22 months after resection. The study linked features of the TCR repertoire to counts of nonsynonymous mutations, which were determined by whole-exome sequencing of tumor tissue. Both alpha and beta chains were TCR-sequenced in samples taken at surgery, namely 220 tumor regions, around 64 matched nontumor lung samples and about 52 PBMC samples. The research as a whole found: Ubiquitous expanded tumor TCRs were detected in blood more often at tumor resection than at routine follow-up. Confirming at a functional level the hypothesis that regional TCRs recognize regional mutations was considered to require additional single-cell paired TCR alpha and beta sequencing. Only approximately 13 patients were included in comparisons of baseline and follow-up blood repertoires.

From the cysteine up to the phenylalanine, the CDR3 has a length of 13 residues. The read is trimmed to its CDR3 DNA, 39 bases read in frame from base 1. CDR1 and CDR2 are read off the germline V gene as SQVTM and ANQGSEA. The junction carries 9 bases between V and J, which are trimmed by 4 bases and 2 bases respectively. The method behind the library was 5' RACE. Sequencer: NextSeq 500. To allow correction of PCR and sequencing errors, the TCR library protocol tagged every TCR cDNA molecule with a unique molecular identifier. Per the source publication's procedure: TCR identification, UMI-based error correction and CDR3 extraction were performed with Decombinator tools. Expanded TCRs were defined as those above a frequency of 2 per 1,000, corresponding to the top 1% of the tumor frequency distribution. Each repertoire was subsampled 100 times to 5,000 TCRs, after which Renyi diversity was computed with the R vegan package. CDR3 similarity networks were built from amino acid triplet string-kernel similarity, connecting CDR3s with pairwise similarity above 0.82. Using fastp at Q25 and MiXCR, TCRdb reprocessed the public reads and kept productive beta chains. Rows with one shared CDR3 protein collapse into an entry with the most common genes and DNA. These V and J calls are TCRdb output, not the study's own analysis. This sample lists 40,000 to 50,000 distinct CDR3 sequences; 10% were detected once. The ten largest clones take up 17% of the sample.

This clonotype originated in a female donor with early-stage non-small cell lung cancer. The sequence is built from TRBV29-1 and TRBJ1-3; the D gene cannot be resolved reliably. The sample was PBMCs, taken at follow-up. The DNA sequence is TGCAGCGTTGGGGCTGGGGCTGGAAACACCATATATTTT. Translated, it gives CSVGAGAGNTIYF.